The rows below give T cell receptor beta chains drawn from one sample of a study of cytomegalovirus exposure and HLA in healthy donors. TCRdb keeps only in-frame clones here, not all; method: immunoSEQ multiplex PCR. The sample carries around 200,000 clones, 70% to 80% recorded once. Sequencing input: PBMCs. Receptor source: a woman aged 55 to 70 in good health and CMV-seropositive. Both conserved end residues are part of each CDR3. The order of the fields is J gene, D gene, V gene, CDR3 protein. The D gene is left open where the match is weak.

>TRBJ1-5|TRBD1|TRBV5-1
CASSPTTGINQPQHF
>TRBJ2-7|-|TRBV28
CASSMPQGYEQYF
>TRBJ1-2|-|TRBV6-5
CASSYSTGNYGYTF
>TRBJ1-5|-|TRBV19
CASTPGGNQPQHF
>TRBJ2-3|TRBD1|TRBV5-6
CASSLWGQRSTDTQYF
>TRBJ2-3|TRBD2|TRBV19
CASTPATSGGRDTQYF
>TRBJ2-3|TRBD1|TRBV6-5
CASTPGNRGRNTQYF
>TRBJ1-2|-|TRBV19
CASHDPRTGTYGYTF
>TRBJ2-6|-|TRBV7-9
CASSSLGNRPTSGANVLTF
>TRBJ1-1|-|TRBV5-6
CASGREAEAFF